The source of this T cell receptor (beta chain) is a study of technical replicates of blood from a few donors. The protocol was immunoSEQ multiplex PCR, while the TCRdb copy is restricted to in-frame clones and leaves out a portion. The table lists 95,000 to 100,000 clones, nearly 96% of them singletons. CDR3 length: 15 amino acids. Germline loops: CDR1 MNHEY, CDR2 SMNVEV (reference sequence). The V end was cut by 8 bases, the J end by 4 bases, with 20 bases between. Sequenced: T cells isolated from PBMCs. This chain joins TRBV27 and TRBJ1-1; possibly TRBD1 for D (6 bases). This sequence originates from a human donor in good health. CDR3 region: CASSPMGGLGTEAFF. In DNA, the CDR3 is TGTGCCAGCTCCCCCATGGGGGGGCTTGGCACTGAAGCTTTCTTT.